The T cell receptor (beta chain) under discussion was sequenced for a study of blood T cells in healthy people across ages. Primers used in a second PCR of about 7 to 12 cycles were a sample-barcoded 5' primer and a J-beta primer mix. MiXCR was run by TCRdb on the 5' RACE reads, yielding one entry per CDR3 protein. The sample lists hundreds of thousands of distinct CDR3 sequences; approximately 49% were seen once. The specimen was blood. This clonotype was obtained from a man aged 25-45 years in good health.

The CDR3 DNA reads as TGTGCCAGCAGTGAGCGGACAGGGAACGGCAATCAGCCCCAGCATTTT. Its translation: CASSERTGNGNQPQHF. The chain employs TRBV6-1 and TRBJ1-5; 8 nucleotides agree with TRBD1. CDR1 is MNHNS and CDR2 is SASEGT in the germline V gene. The CDR3 is 16 residues long. V shed 3 bases, J shed 2 bases, and the junction held 6 bases outside the gene matches.